This passage covers 13 T cell receptor beta chains from one sample sequenced in a study of T cells in Graves' hyperthyroidism and ophthalmopathy (dated by TCRdb to the late 2010s). The receptor library was made with multiplex PCR. Sequencing relied on an Illumina HiSeq 2000. The TCR beta CDR3 regions were amplified from the RNA transcripts. For the first round of RT-PCR on the TCR CDR3, the HTBI primer set was used together with the Qiagen OneStep RT-PCR kit. The raw public data were reprocessed by TCRdb itself: fastp quality trimming at Q25, MiXCR clonotype calling, in-frame beta chains only. Records with the same CDR3 protein are collapsed into one entry carrying the most frequent genes and DNA. The sample table lists about 400,000 distinct CDR3 sequences, 15% of them with a count of one. The ten largest clones take up over 25% of the sample. The sequenced sample consisted of blood. These TCRs come from a woman aged 25 to 39 with Graves' hyperthyroidism.

The chain couples TRBV28 to TRBJ1-1, with 12 bases lining up with TRBD1. Unmatched junction bases numbered 4, after V lost 5 bases and J lost 0 bases. Germline loops: CDR1 MDHEN, CDR2 SYDVKM. The CDR3 is made up of 16 amino acids. CDR3 loop: CASSGGTGGLNTEAFF. The CDR3 DNA is TGTGCCAGCAGTGGCGGGACAGGGGGCTTGAACACTGAAGCTTTCTTT.

This clonotype has more than one count but fewer than ten. The CDR3 reads CASSFFGISNQPQHF. CDR3 nucleotides: TGTGCCAGCAGTTTCTTCGGGATCAGCAATCAGCCCCAGCATTTT. The chain couples TRBV28 to TRBJ1-5, with unresolved D. The ends were cut back, 3 bases at V and 1 base at J, with 10 bases in the middle. The CDR3 is made up of 15 amino acids. Germline V gene sequence: CDR1 MDHEN, CDR2 SYDVKM.

This clonotype was counted ten times or more. The chain joins TRBV7-2 to TRBJ2-7, with D unresolved. CDR3 length equals 15 residues. Germline lookup yields CDR1 SGHTA and CDR2 FQGNSA. Trimming stripped 1 base from V and 1 base from J, with 11 bases between. The CDR3 coding sequence is TGTGCCAGCAGCTTAGGTTTTAGTCAGTCCTACGAGCAGTACTTC. Translated: CASSLGFSQSYEQYF. The entire variable domain, with the rest obtained from reference TRBV7-2 and TRBJ2-7, is as follows: GAGVSQSPSNKVTEKGKDVELRCDPISGHTALYWYRQSLGQGLEFLIYFQGNSAPDKSGLPSDRFSAERTGGSVSTLTIQRTQQEDSAVYLCASSLGFSQSYEQYFGPGTRLTVT.

This clonotype was observed many times. The rearrangement links TRBV30 to TRBJ2-1, with unresolved D. The CDR3 consists of 12 residues. V lost 2 bases to trimming and J lost 9 bases, with 11 bases between them. The germline CDR1 and CDR2 sequences are GTSNPN and SVGIG (reference sequence). The CDR3 protein is CAWSKVDPEQFF. CDR3 in DNA: TGTGCCTGGAGTAAGGTAGATCCTGAGCAGTTCTTC.

In this sample, this clonotype turned up once. The chain links TRBV29-1 to TRBJ2-1; TRBD1 might be the D (6 bases). CDR1 and CDR2 (germline): SQVTM, ANQGSEA. V was pared by 0 bases and J by 6 bases, with 18 bases between. This CDR3 region has 16 residues. Written as DNA, the CDR3 is TGCAGCGTTGAAGACCCAATGGGGGCGAGGTGCAATGAGCAGTTCTTC. Protein sequence: CSVEDPMGARCNEQFF.

Only a few counts were recorded for this clonotype. CDR3 in amino acids: CALNRGENNSPLHF. CDR3 nucleotides: TGTGCCTTAAACAGGGGCGAGAATAATTCACCCCTCCACTTT. The V call is TRBV30, the J call TRBJ1-6; 7 positions agree with TRBD1. CDR1 and CDR2 from the germline V gene are GTSNPN and SVGIG (reference sequence). V gave up 7 bases and J gave up 5 bases; unmatched junction bases: 8. CDR3 length equals 14 residues.

This chain uses TRBV2 with TRBJ2-1, with D possibly TRBD1 on 5 matching bases. The CDR3 runs 14 residues. Germline lookup yields CDR1 SNHLY and CDR2 FYNNEI. Trimming took 1 base from V and 10 from J, leaving 14 bases between them. The CDR3 spells CASSEGPRVSEQFF. The CDR3 DNA reads TGTGCCAGCAGTGAAGGACCCAGGGTGTCGGAGCAGTTCTTC. Full variable domain (remainder filled in from reference TRBV2 and TRBJ2-1): EPEVTQTPSHQVTQMGQEVILRCVPISNHLYFYWYRQILGQKVEFLVSFYNNEISEKSEIFDDQFSVERPDGSNFTLKIRSTKLEDSAMYFCASSEGPRVSEQFFGPGTRLTVL.

This clonotype was counted at least ten times. This chain links TRBV7-8 with TRBJ1-1; D gene unclear. Trimming cost V 4 bases and J 7 bases, with 22 bases left between them. The CDR3 sequence is 16 residues long. Germline values: CDR1 SGHVS, CDR2 FQNEAQ. CDR3 sequence reads: CASSSGVGFQLVEAFF. Here the CDR3 DNA reads TGTGCCAGCAGCTCCGGGGTGGGGTTTCAGCTTGTTGAAGCTTTCTTT.

The chain carries TRBV20-1 and TRBJ2-2; 8 bases are a match to TRBD2. This CDR3 contains 16 residues. The germline CDR1 and CDR2 sequences are DFQATT and SNEGSKA (reference sequence). V dropped 6 bases and J dropped 2; count of bases not matched to a gene: 11. This chain's CDR3 is CSARGGTLSNTGELFF. In DNA, the CDR3 is TGCAGTGCCCGGGGGGGGACTTTATCTAACACCGGGGAGCTGTTTTTT.

The V gene is TRBV7-2, the J gene TRBJ2-1; 13 nucleotides line up with TRBD2. The CDR3 has 16 amino acids. CDR1 is SGHTA and CDR2 is FQGNSA in the germline V gene. V was pared by 5 bases and J by 4 bases, with 5 bases of the junction left unmatched. The CDR3 spells CASSGGTSGIYNEQFF. The CDR3 region has the DNA TGTGCCAGCAGCGGGGGGACTAGCGGGATATACAATGAGCAGTTCTTC.

CDR3 sequence (DNA): TGCAGTGCTAGAGGCGAGGGACTAGCGGGAGGCGCCCAAGAGACCCAGTACTTC. It encodes CSARGEGLAGGAQETQYF. The rearrangement joins TRBV20-1 to TRBJ2-5; TRBD2 aligns across 15 bases. The junction had 7 bases not matched to a gene; V was cut back by 1 base and J by 1 base. Per the germline V gene, CDR1 is DFQATT and CDR2 is SNEGSKA (reference sequence). The CDR3 has 18 residues.

The V and J genes are TRBV4-1 and TRBJ2-7, with TRBD2 identical over 15 bases. This CDR3 is built from 15 residues. V dropped 3 bases and J dropped 7; count of bases not matched to a gene: 4. CDR1 and CDR2 (germline): MGHRA, YSYEKL. The CDR3 is CASSQGLAGGWEQYF. Here the CDR3 DNA reads TGCGCCAGCAGCCAGGGACTAGCGGGAGGCTGGGAGCAGTACTTC.

With respect to this clonotype: Since a much larger clone is just one base distant, this may be a read error. The rearrangement joins TRBV12-3 or TRBV12-4 to TRBJ2-7, with D possibly being TRBD1 (6 bases). There are 14 residues in the CDR3. CDR3 loop: CASSLGTFPYEQHF. The CDR3 region has the DNA TGTGCCAGCAGTCTTGGGACATTCCCCTACGAGCAGCACTTC.